This T cell receptor beta chain was sequenced during a study of blood T cells in healthy people across ages. Study at large: Template-switching capture recovered about one barcoded beta molecule per two T cells.

Using a J-beta primer mix together with a sample-barcoded 5' primer, a second PCR was run for about 6 to 12 cycles. One entry per CDR3 protein, called by TCRdb with MiXCR from the 5' RACE reads. Among 650,000 to 800,000 distinct CDR3 sequences listed, 44% were seen once. The study's findings and limits: Per-million-T-cell TCR beta diversity fell roughly linearly with age.

Only a few counts were recorded for this clonotype. Its antigen is currently unknown. The material sequenced was blood. The clonotype was recovered from a man between 60 and 75 years old in good health.

The CDR3 protein is CASSFGLTTSTDTQYF. Here the CDR3 DNA reads TGCGCCAGCAGCTTTGGCCTTACTACAAGCACAGATACGCAGTATTTT. This chain links TRBV5-1 with TRBJ2-3; D gene unclear. The CDR3 spans 16 residues. The germline V gene encodes CDR1 SGHRS and CDR2 YFSETQ. V shed 2 bases and J shed 0 bases, with 13 bases lying between them.